This T cell receptor (beta chain) emerged from a study of T cell changes during pregnancy in multiple sclerosis. Data came from immunoSEQ multiplex PCR; TCRdb stores just in-frame clones and leaves some out. Found here are approximately 53,000 clones, almost 90% of them singletons; the top ten hold under 6.5%. CDR1 and CDR2 from the germline V gene are SGHAT and FQNNGV. V lost 5 bases to trimming and J lost 3 bases; unmatched junction nucleotides: 5. CDR3 size: 15 residues. This chain links TRBV11-2 with TRBJ1-4; TRBD1 matches at 8 bases. The origin of this receptor is a female donor in good health, enrolled as a control in a pregnancy study. Sequences were derived from peripheral blood, sampled after pregnancy. In DNA, the CDR3 is TGTGCCAGCAGCCCCTCGGACAGGGCTAATGAAAAACTGTTTTTT. Encoded protein: CASSPSDRANEKLFF.